The 5 T cell receptor beta chains below were found in one sample sequenced in a study of OX40 agonist ivuxolimab in advanced cancers. The method was immunoSEQ multiplex PCR; TCRdb's version includes in-frame clones alone and lacks a portion of them. The sample contains about 47,000 clones, 80% to 90% of which appear only once. The sample was CD4+ or CD8+ T cells sorted from blood, taken in a trial of the OX40 agonist ivuxolimab. The receptor set was obtained from an adult with an advanced solid tumor such as melanoma, head and neck, liver or kidney cancer.

The chain combines TRBV6-5 with TRBJ1-2; no firm D call. The CDR3 consists of 11 residues. Trimming stripped 7 bases from V and 3 bases from J, with 6 bases between. Germline V gene sequence: CDR1 MNHEY, CDR2 SVGAGI. CDR3 amino acids: CASISDYGYTF. CDR3 sequence (DNA): TGTGCCAGCATTTCAGACTATGGCTACACCTTC.

This clone came up a few times. V gene TRBV4-2 combines with J gene TRBJ1-2; D perhaps matches TRBD1 (5 bases). The CDR3 runs to 16 residues. Germline V gene lookup returns CDR1 LGHNA and CDR2 YNFKEQ. Deletions cut 0 bases from V and 4 bases from J, with 15 bases between. In nucleotides, the CDR3 is TGTGCCAGCAGCCAAGAGGGTTTCCCAGGGACCTATGGCTACACCTTC. It encodes CASSQEGFPGTYGYTF.

Only a few counts were recorded for this clone. The rearrangement uses TRBV7-9 and TRBJ1-2; TRBD1 is a possible D gene (6 bases). With 6 bases removed from V and 5 bases from J, the gap between germline ends came to 19 bases. This CDR3 spans 15 amino acids. CDR1 SEHNR and CDR2 FQNEAQ come from the germline V gene (reference sequence). CDR3 DNA: TGTGCCAGCAGTACCCGTTGGAGGGGGAGGTATGGCTACACCTTC. It encodes CASSTRWRGRYGYTF.

V gene TRBV28 combines with J gene TRBJ2-1, with D maybe TRBD2 (6 bases). The CDR3 totals 12 residues. Trimming took 5 bases from V and 10 from J, leaving 12 bases between them. Germline CDR1 is MDHEN and CDR2 is SYDVKM. In nucleotides, the CDR3 is TGTGCCAGCAGTGAACTAGCAGGGGAGCAGTTCTTC. Protein sequence: CASSELAGEQFF.

This chain uses TRBV5-1 with TRBJ2-1, with a tentative D call TRBD1 (7 bases). This CDR3 region has 15 residues. Germline V lookup: CDR1 SGHRS, CDR2 YFSETQ. The ends were cut back, 0 bases at V and 4 bases at J, with 11 bases in the middle. This CDR3 reads CASSLVAGGYNEQFF. CDR3 DNA: TGCGCCAGCAGCTTGGTCGCAGGGGGGTACAATGAGCAGTTCTTC. The variable domain in full, completed from reference TRBV5-1 and TRBJ2-1, reads KAGVTQTPRYLIKTRGQQVTLSCSPISGHRSVSWYQQTPGQGLQFLFEYFSETQRNKGNFPGRFSGRQFSNSRSEMNVSTLELGDSALYLCASSLVAGGYNEQFFGPGTRLTVL.